This T cell receptor beta chain was identified in a study of blood T cell repertoires in COVID-19 (dated by TCRdb to the early 2020s). In the study overall: The collaborator samples originated in the United States, Italy and Spain and spanned the acute and convalescent phases of COVID-19. The prospective study material was composed of cDNA or gDNA derived from T cells, B-cell-depleted T cells, or PBMCs. The dataset comprised deeply sampled blood TCRbeta repertoires from subjects exposed to, actively infected with, or recovered from COVID-19. A freely available public database, intended as a resource for researchers studying the immune response to SARS-CoV-2, is where the repertoires were released. Samples were obtained from the ongoing ImmuneRACE study (first 160 participants) and from some 1,300 subjects provided by 6 global collaborators. Sample metadata almost always included a de-identified subject ID, COVID-19 status, age in years and sex. Where available, HLA class I and class II types were taken from metadata supplied by the sample provider and were not determined by assay-based typing. Overall study results and their limits: Clinical and demographic metadata were provided uncurated, with the amount varying by source and participant.

Participants in the prospective study were enrolled through a virtual design, were aged roughly 18 to 90 years, and lived in 24 United States geographic areas. In the prospective study, cohorts were assigned on the basis of participant-reported clinical history obtained from a screening survey and a study questionnaire. Recovered participants in ImmuneRACE Cohort 3 were defined by two consecutive negative NP/OP PCR tests, clearance by a healthcare professional, or resolution of symptoms. Mobile phlebotomists in the prospective study collected whole blood, serum and a nasopharyngeal or oropharyngeal swab from every participant. Over a roughly 2-month period, participants in the prospective study had the option of providing additional blood draws and questionnaires. Before DNA extraction, blood samples from the prospective study were shipped at room temperature or frozen. Unmatched junction bases come to 5, with V trimmed by 4 bases and J by 5 bases. Looking up the germline V gene yields CDR1 SGHRS and CDR2 YFSETQ. The CDR3, cysteine through phenylalanine, is 13 amino acids long. Kept here is only the CDR3 DNA, which spans 39 bases and is read in frame from base 1.

TCRbeta CDR3 regions were amplified from genomic DNA using the immunoSEQ Assay, a bias-controlled multiplex PCR. The study's own analysis went as follows. Nucleated cell counts per sample were estimated from amplification of reference gene primers within the assay. To quantify the absolute abundance of each unique TCRbeta CDR3 rearrangement, sequence reads were collapsed and filtered. For each sample, productive Simpson clonality was calculated as the square root of Simpson's diversity index over productive rearrangements. Sourced from immuneACCESS, this table was stored by TCRdb with only in-frame sequences that have V and J called. A share of the clones is absent; for the studies checked, an unresolved V gene accounts for under half, and the remainder has no known explanation. That table gives V, J and clone size, and the DNA gave D and trimming. In this sample the table shows about 270,000 clones, 86% of which occur a single time. The top ten constitute roughly 16% of the sample.

Details on this clone: The antigen this receptor binds is unknown. Per-nucleotide qualities are absent, and no much larger clonotype sits a single base away.

Sample: PBMCs or T cells enriched from blood (not recorded which). The sequence is built from TRBV5-1 and TRBJ2-5; 7 bases in the middle match TRBD1. The sequence was obtained from a man between 18 and 29 years old who had recovered from COVID-19. Read as DNA, the sequence is TGCGCCAGCAGCCACAGGGGTTCTGAGACCCAGTACTTC. This gives the protein CASSHRGSETQYF.